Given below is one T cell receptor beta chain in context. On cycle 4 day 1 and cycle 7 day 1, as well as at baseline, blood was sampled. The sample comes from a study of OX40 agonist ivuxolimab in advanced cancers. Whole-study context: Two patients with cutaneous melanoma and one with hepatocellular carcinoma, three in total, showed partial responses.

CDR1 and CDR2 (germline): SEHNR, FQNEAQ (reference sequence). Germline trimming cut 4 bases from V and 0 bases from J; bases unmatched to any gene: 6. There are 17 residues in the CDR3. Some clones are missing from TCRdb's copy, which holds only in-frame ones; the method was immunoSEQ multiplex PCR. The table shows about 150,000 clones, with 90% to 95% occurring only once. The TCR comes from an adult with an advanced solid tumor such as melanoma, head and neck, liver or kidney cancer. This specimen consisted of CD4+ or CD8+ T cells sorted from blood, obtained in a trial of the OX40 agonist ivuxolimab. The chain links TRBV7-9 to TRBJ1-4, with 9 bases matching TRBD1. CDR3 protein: CASSYTWTGATNEKLFF. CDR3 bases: TGTGCCAGCAGCTACACTTGGACAGGGGCAACTAATGAAAAACTGTTTTTT.